The text below deals with one T cell receptor beta chain. The data are from a study of blood T cell repertoires in COVID-19. Study as a whole: Whether acute or convalescent, the COVID-19 samples came from the United States, Italy and Spain.

Data came from immunoSEQ multiplex PCR; TCRdb stores just in-frame clones and leaves some out. The profile covers 50,000 to 60,000 clones, with over 80% appearing a single time and 3.6% taken by the ten largest. CDR1 is SGHDN, CDR2 FVKESK, per germline. The V and J ends lost 6 bases and 0 bases, in that order; junction bases with no gene match: 8. The CDR3 consists of 16 residues. Material for sequencing was peripheral blood. This TCR was recovered from a middle-aged man with COVID-19, enrolled during active disease. This chain uses TRBV14 with TRBJ1-3, with 7 bases matching TRBD1. CDR3 amino acids: CASSKPRGSSGNTIYF. The CDR3 coding sequence is TGTGCCAGCAGTAAACCCAGGGGGAGCTCTGGAAACACCATATATTTT.